The 15 T cell receptor beta chains listed next were all sequenced from one sample in a study of T cells in Graves' hyperthyroidism and ophthalmopathy. Using RNA transcripts as the source, TCR beta CDR3 regions were amplified. The HTBI primer set served for first-round RT-PCR of the TCR CDR3. TCRdb processed the multiplex PCR reads anew with MiXCR; each CDR3 protein has one entry. The data show around 99,000 distinct CDR3 sequences, with approximately 15% seen just once and less than 50% held by the top ten. The sequenced sample consisted of blood. The source of these receptors is a woman in her fifties or sixties with Graves' hyperthyroidism.

The sample holds many counts of this clonotype. The V gene is TRBV11-3, the J gene TRBJ2-6, with TRBD1 as a possible D gene (5 bases). The V end lost 5 bases, the J end lost 0 bases, and 8 bases lay between the germline ends. This CDR3 is built from 15 residues. CDR1 and CDR2 from the germline V gene are SGHNT and YENEEA. The CDR3 nucleotides are TGTGCCAGCAGCATCGACAGCTCTGGGGCCAACGTCCTGACTTTC. Translating gives CASSIDSSGANVLTF.

The chain employs TRBV7-2 and TRBJ1-5, with no clear D. The CDR3 is 15 amino acids. The V gene lost 1 base and the J gene lost 2 bases, with 9 bases spanning the gap. CDR1 is SGHTA and CDR2 is FQGNSA in the germline V gene. The CDR3 is CASSLVGAGNQPQHF. DNA for the CDR3: TGTGCCAGCAGCTTAGTTGGTGCGGGCAATCAGCCCCAGCATTTT.

This clonotype was detected many times. The rearrangement links TRBV29-1 to TRBJ2-4, with 8 positions matching TRBD1. Germline-derived CDR1 and CDR2 are SQVTM and ANQGSEA. This CDR3 has 15 amino acids. Germline trimming cut 5 bases from V and 4 bases from J; bases unmatched to any gene: 10. The CDR3 region is CSVTGGSIGKNIQYF. As DNA, the CDR3 is TGCAGCGTTACAGGGGGTAGTATTGGGAAAAACATTCAGTACTTC.

Ten or more counts support this clonotype. The CDR3 loop reads CASSPMTGAANTGELFF. The DNA for the CDR3 is TGTGCCAGCTCACCGATGACAGGGGCCGCGAACACCGGGGAGCTGTTTTTT. The chain carries TRBV18 and TRBJ2-2, with 8 bases fitting TRBD1. The CDR3 contains 17 residues. Germline lookup yields CDR1 KGHSH and CDR2 LQKENI. Trimming at V came to 3 bases and at J to 0 bases, leaving 6 bases not matched to a gene.

This clonotype was observed at least ten times. This CDR3 is CASSPDSNYNEQFF. Written as DNA, the CDR3 is TGTGCCAGCAGCCCGGACTCGAACTACAATGAGCAGTTCTTC. The chain carries TRBV11-3 and TRBJ2-1; D is perhaps TRBD2 (5 bases). V was pared by 5 bases and J by 3 bases, with 11 bases between. This CDR3 is 14 amino acids long. The germline gives CDR1 SGHNT, CDR2 YENEEA.

In its sample, this clonotype was seen many times. This rearrangement joins TRBV5-5 to TRBJ2-3; no clear D gene. Germline CDR1 is SGHKS and CDR2 is YYEKEE (reference sequence). V was shortened by 0 bases and J by 6 bases, with 8 bases between the two germline ends. This CDR3 is built from 13 residues. In DNA, the CDR3 is TGTGCCAGCAGCTTGGGGGTTAGCGATACGCAGTATTTT. Translating it yields CASSLGVSDTQYF.

The chain links TRBV9 to TRBJ2-1; D might be TRBD2 (6 bases). Germline V gene sequence: CDR1 SGDLS, CDR2 YYNGEE. The CDR3 loop spans 14 amino acids. Trimming removed 3 bases at V and 7 bases at J, with 14 bases between. CDR3 coding DNA: TGTGCCAGCAGCGCGGGGGACTTATTGAATGAGCAGTTCTTC. This gives the protein CASSAGDLLNEQFF.

Many counts were recorded for this clonotype. V and J are TRBV6-2 or TRBV6-3 and TRBJ2-6; D remains ambiguous. Germline CDR1 MNHEY, CDR2 SVGEGT. V gave up 7 bases and J gave up 0 bases, with 13 bases separating them. This CDR3 has 16 residues. The DNA of the CDR3 is TGTGCCAGCACGCGAACGATGACCTCTGGGGCCAACGTCCTGACTTTC. Translated, it gives CASTRTMTSGANVLTF.

This clonotype was detected many times. The rearrangement links TRBV28 to TRBJ2-7; D may match TRBD1 or TRBD2 (6 bases each). This CDR3 has 16 residues. With 3 bases removed from V and 1 base from J, the gap between germline ends came to 16 bases. Germline values: CDR1 MDHEN, CDR2 SYDVKM. The CDR3, as DNA: TGTGCCAGCAGTTTGGGCCCTAGGGGGGTATCCTACGAGCAGTACGTC. Amino acids: CASSLGPRGVSYEQYV.

This clonotype has more than one count but fewer than ten. The chain uses TRBV30 and TRBJ1-1; no definite D call. CDR1 and CDR2 from the germline V gene are GTSNPN and SVGIG (reference sequence). CDR3 size: 14 residues. With 1 base removed from V and 0 bases from J, the gap between germline ends came to 9 bases. The CDR3 protein is CAWSGVSMNTEAFF. The CDR3 nucleotides are TGTGCCTGGAGTGGGGTCTCAATGAACACTGAAGCTTTCTTT.

Turning to this clonotype: Its ends do not fully match the called genes, so a read error is possible. The rearrangement joins TRBV6-5 to TRBJ1-4; D is undetermined. The CDR3 length is 15 residues. Germline values: CDR1 MNHEY, CDR2 SVGAGI. CDR3 DNA: TGTGCCAGCAGTTACTCGGTTCGGGTCACCGAAAAACCGTTTTTT. It encodes CASSYSVRVTEKPFF.

This clonotype was detected ten times or more. The chain is built from TRBV28 and TRBJ1-1, with TRBD1 as a possible D gene (6 bases). The ends were cut back, 3 bases at V and 7 bases at J, with 12 bases in the middle. The CDR3 length is 13 residues. The germline V gene has CDR1 MDHEN and CDR2 SYDVKM. Written as DNA, the CDR3 is TGTGCCAGCAGTTTTCGGGGGCCCTTTGAAGCTTTCTTT. Encoded protein: CASSFRGPFEAFF.

This clonotype has at least ten counts. The chain combines TRBV19 with TRBJ1-5; 8 bases align to TRBD1. Trimming at V came to 5 bases and at J to 0 bases, leaving 6 bases not matched to a gene. Germline V gene lookup returns CDR1 LNHDA and CDR2 SQIVND (reference sequence). There are 16 residues in the CDR3. The CDR3 DNA is TGTGCCAGTAGTGTCTTGACAGGGGATAGCAATCAGCCCCAGCATTTT. As protein: CASSVLTGDSNQPQHF. Looking up the rest from reference TRBV19 and TRBJ1-5 gives the full variable domain: DGGITQSPKYLFRKEGQNVTLSCEQNLNHDAMYWYRQDPGQGLRLIYYSQIVNDFQKGDIAEGYSVSREKKESFPLTVTSAQKNPTAFYLCASSVLTGDSNQPQHFGDGTRLSIL.

This clonotype was detected many times. V usage is TRBV6-1 and J usage is TRBJ2-7, with 9 bases that match TRBD2. V shed 6 bases and J 2 bases; nucleotides not matched to a gene: 5. Germline CDR1 MNHNS, CDR2 SASEGT. CDR3 length: 14 amino acids. For the CDR3, the DNA is TGTGCCAGCAGATCCGGGACTAGCACCTACGAGCAGTACTTC. This codes for CASRSGTSTYEQYF.

This clonotype was picked up many times. In DNA, the CDR3 is TGTGCCAGCAGCCCCGCCGGGGGGCTGAACACTGAAGCTTTCTTT. Translating gives CASSPAGGLNTEAFF. V gene TRBV5-6 combines with J gene TRBJ1-1; tentative D call: TRBD1 (6 bases). V lost 4 bases to trimming and J lost 0 bases, with 13 bases between them. There are 15 residues in the CDR3. Germline CDR1 and CDR2: SGHDT and YYEEEE.